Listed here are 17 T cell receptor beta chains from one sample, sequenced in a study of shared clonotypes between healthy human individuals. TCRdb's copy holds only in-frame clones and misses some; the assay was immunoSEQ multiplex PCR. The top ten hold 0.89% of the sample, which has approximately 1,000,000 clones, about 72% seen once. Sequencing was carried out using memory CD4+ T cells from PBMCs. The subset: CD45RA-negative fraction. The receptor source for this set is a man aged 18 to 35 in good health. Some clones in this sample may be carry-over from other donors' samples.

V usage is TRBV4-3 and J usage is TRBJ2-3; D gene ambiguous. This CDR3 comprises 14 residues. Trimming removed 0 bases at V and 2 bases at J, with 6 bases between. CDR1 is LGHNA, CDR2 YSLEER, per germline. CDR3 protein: CASSQEPSTDTQYF. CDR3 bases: TGCGCCAGCAGCCAAGAGCCGTCCACAGATACGCAGTATTTT.

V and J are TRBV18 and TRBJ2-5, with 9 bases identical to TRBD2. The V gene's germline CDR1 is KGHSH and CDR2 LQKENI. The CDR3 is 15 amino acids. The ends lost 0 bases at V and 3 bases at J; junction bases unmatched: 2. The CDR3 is CASSPPAGGEETQYF. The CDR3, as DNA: TGTGCCAGCTCACCACCGGCGGGAGGGGAAGAGACCCAGTACTTC.

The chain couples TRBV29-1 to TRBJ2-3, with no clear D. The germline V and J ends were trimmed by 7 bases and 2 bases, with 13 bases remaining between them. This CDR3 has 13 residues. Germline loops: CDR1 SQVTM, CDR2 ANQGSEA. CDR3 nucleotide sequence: TGCAGCGGTGGGTGGCGGAACACAGATACGCAGTATTTT. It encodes CSGGWRNTDTQYF.

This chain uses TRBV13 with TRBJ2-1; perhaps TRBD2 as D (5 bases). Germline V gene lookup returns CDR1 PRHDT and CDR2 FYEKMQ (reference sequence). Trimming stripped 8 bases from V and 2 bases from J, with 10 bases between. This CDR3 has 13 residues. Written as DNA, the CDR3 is TGTGCCAGCGTCCAGCGGCCCTACAATGAGCAGTTCTTC. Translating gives CASVQRPYNEQFF.

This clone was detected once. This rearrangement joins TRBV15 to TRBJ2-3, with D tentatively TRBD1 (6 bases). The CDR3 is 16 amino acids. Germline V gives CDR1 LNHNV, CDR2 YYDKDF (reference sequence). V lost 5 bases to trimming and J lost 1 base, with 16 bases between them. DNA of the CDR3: TGTGCCACCAGCCAAGCCCAAGCAGGGGGCACAGATACGCAGTATTTT. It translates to CATSQAQAGGTDTQYF.

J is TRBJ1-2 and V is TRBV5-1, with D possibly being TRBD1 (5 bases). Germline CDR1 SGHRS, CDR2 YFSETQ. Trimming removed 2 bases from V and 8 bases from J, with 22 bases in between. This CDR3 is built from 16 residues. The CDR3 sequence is CASSFGGGAEILGYTF. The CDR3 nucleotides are TGCGCCAGCAGCTTTGGGGGAGGGGCAGAAATCCTGGGCTACACCTTC. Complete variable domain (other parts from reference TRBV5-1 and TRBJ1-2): KAGVTQTPRYLIKTRGQQVTLSCSPISGHRSVSWYQQTPGQGLQFLFEYFSETQRNKGNFPGRFSGRQFSNSRSEMNVSTLELGDSALYLCASSFGGGAEILGYTFGSGTRLTVV.

In DNA, the CDR3 is TGTGCCTGGAGTCGGGGCAGGACGAGCTCCTACAATGAGCAGTTCTTC. Amino acid sequence: CAWSRGRTSSYNEQFF. The gene calls are TRBV30 and TRBJ2-1, with D perhaps assigned TRBD1 or TRBD2 (5 bases each). The V and J ends lost 2 bases and 0 bases respectively, with 14 bases between them. This CDR3 is built from 16 residues. Germline values: CDR1 GTSNPN, CDR2 SVGIG (reference sequence).

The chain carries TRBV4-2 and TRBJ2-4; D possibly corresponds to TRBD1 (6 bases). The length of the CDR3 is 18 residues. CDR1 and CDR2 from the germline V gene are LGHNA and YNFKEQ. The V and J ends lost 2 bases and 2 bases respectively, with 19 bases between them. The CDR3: CASSQKYRDTFPKNIQYF. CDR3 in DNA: TGTGCCAGCAGCCAAAAGTACCGGGACACTTTTCCCAAAAACATTCAGTACTTC.

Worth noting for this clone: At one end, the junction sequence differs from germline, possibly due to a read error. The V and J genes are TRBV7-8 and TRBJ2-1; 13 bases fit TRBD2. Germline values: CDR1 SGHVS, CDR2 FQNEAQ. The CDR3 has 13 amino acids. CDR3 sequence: CASSLEWGTSGIF. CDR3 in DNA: TGTGCCAGCAGCCTTGAGTGGGGGACTAGCGGGATCTTC. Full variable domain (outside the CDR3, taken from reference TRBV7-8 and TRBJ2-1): GAGVSQSPRYKVAKRGQDVALRCDPISGHVSLFWYQQALGQGPEFLTYFQNEAQLDKSGLPSDRFFAERPEGSVSTLKIQRTQQEDSAVYLCASSLEWGTSGIFGPGTRLTVL.

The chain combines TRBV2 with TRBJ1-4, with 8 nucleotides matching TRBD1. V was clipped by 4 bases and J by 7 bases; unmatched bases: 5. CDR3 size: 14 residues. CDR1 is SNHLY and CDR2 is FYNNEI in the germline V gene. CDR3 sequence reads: CASSGTGLGEKLFF. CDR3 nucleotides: TGTGCCAGCAGTGGGACAGGGCTGGGTGAAAAACTGTTTTTT.

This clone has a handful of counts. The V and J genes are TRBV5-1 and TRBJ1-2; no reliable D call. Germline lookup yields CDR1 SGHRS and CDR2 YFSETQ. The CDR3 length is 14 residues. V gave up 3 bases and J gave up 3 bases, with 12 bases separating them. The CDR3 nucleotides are TGCGCCAGCAGCTCCGTTCCAGGAGACTATGGCTACACCTTC. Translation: CASSSVPGDYGYTF.

CDR3 amino acids: CASSSSGRTYNEQFF. The CDR3 DNA reads TGTGCCAGCAGCTCGAGCGGGAGAACCTACAATGAGCAGTTCTTC. This sequence joins TRBV7-2 and TRBJ2-1, with 8 bases that match TRBD2. The junction had 4 bases not matched to a gene; V was cut back by 4 bases and J by 2 bases. Germline assignment: CDR1 SGHTA and CDR2 FQGNSA. The CDR3 spans 15 residues.

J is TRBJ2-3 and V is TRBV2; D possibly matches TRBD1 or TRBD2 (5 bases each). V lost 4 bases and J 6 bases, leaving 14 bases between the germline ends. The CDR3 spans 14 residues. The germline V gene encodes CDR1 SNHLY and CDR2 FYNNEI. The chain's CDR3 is CASSVASRADTQYF. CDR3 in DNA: TGTGCCAGCAGTGTGGCTAGCAGGGCGGATACGCAGTATTTT.

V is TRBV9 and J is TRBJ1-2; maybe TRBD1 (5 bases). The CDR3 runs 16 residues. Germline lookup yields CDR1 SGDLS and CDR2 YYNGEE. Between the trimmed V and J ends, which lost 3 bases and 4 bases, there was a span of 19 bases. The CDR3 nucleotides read TGTGCCAGCAGCGGACCTAGCCGGGACGGAGGCTATGGCTACACCTTC. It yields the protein CASSGPSRDGGYGYTF. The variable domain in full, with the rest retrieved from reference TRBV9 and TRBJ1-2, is DSGVTQTPKHLITATGQRVTLRCSPRSGDLSVYWYQQSLDQGLQFLIQYYNGEERAKGNILERFSAQQFPDLHSELNLSSLELGDSALYFCASSGPSRDGGYGYTFGSGTRLTVV.

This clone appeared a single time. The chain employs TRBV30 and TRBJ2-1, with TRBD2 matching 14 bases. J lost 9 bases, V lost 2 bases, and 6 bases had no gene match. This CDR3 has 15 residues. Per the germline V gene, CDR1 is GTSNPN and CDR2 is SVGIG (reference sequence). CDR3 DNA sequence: TGTGCCTGGAGTACCGGGACTAGCGGGAGTGGTGAGCAGTTCTTC. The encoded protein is CAWSTGTSGSGEQFF.

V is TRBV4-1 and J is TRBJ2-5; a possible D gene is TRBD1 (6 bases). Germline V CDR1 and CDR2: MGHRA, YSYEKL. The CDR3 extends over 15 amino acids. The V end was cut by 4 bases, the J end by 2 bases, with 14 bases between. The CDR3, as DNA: TGCGCCAGCAGCCGACAACGTCAGGGGCAAGAGACCCAGTACTTC. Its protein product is CASSRQRQGQETQYF.

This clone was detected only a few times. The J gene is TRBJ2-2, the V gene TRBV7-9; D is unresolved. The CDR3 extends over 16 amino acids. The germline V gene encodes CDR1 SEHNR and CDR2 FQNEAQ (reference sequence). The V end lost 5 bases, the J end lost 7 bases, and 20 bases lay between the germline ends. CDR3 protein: CASSEPAGRVVGELFF. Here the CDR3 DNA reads TGTGCCAGCAGCGAGCCGGCCGGACGTGTCGTCGGGGAGCTGTTTTTT.